These 2 T cell receptor beta chains share one sample of origin, sequenced in a study of glioma-infiltrating T cells. Using RNA template, CDR3s of TCR alpha and beta were amplified with iRepertoire arm-PCR. TCRdb re-derived calls from the multiplex PCR reads in MiXCR, one entry per CDR3 protein. The table shows approximately 400,000 distinct CDR3 sequences, with 41% occurring only once. The sample consisted of glioma tissue, nonneoplastic brain tissue, or PBMCs (not recorded which). These TCRs come from a human donor with low-grade glioma or glioblastoma, undergoing nonglioma brain surgery, or in good health (not recorded which).

This clonotype was observed a few times. The chain combines TRBV4-2 with TRBJ2-2; 8 bases agree with TRBD2. Looked up from germline, CDR1 is LGHNA and CDR2 is YNFKEQ. CDR3 length equals 18 residues. V trimming: 8 bases; J trimming: 0 bases; junction bases outside the gene matches: 14. The CDR3 nucleotides read TGTGCCAGCGGCGCTGTGGGAGCGGGGGATTCGAACACCGGGGAGCTGTTTTTT. Amino acid sequence: CASGAVGAGDSNTGELFF.

A remark on this clonotype: The limits of the CDR3 on the DNA are not certain, so only TCRdb's listed CDR3 is given. The V and J genes are TRBV20-1 and TRBJ2-5; TRBD2 is taken as the D call from the table, unchecked against the DNA. The CDR3 adds up to 13 amino acids, both ends counted. Germline V gene lookup returns CDR1 DFQATT and CDR2 SNEGSKA (reference sequence). CDR3 sequence reads: CSSSGGGQETQYF.